This T cell receptor (beta chain) emerged from a study of shared clonotypes between healthy human individuals. On the study more broadly: Donor composition was a couple of women and a few men, aged 18 to 49.

V gave up 4 bases and J gave up 7 bases, with 11 bases separating them. Germline values: CDR1 ENHRY, CDR2 SYGVKD. The CDR3 is 13 residues long. The data were produced by immunoSEQ multiplex PCR, yet TCRdb's version contains in-frame clones alone and is incomplete. The table lists fewer than 650,000 clones, about 80% of them singletons, with 12% in the top ten. To note about this clone: What it binds is unknown.

Caucasian adults residing in Nashville, Tennessee made up all the donors. Study-wide points: An anticipated effect of sequencing depth on clonotype sharing among donors was recognized. The study sampled only blood, and tissue repertoires likely differ.

This chain links TRBV10-3 with TRBJ2-4; the D gene is possibly TRBD1 (6 bases). The TCR originated in a woman aged 40 to 49 in good health. Some clones in this sample may be carry-over from other donors' samples. Material: PBMCs. CDR3 coding DNA: TGTGCCATCAGTGGACAGGTGGGGAACATTCAGTACTTC. This encodes CAISGQVGNIQYF.